This record concerns one T cell receptor (beta chain) sequence. Trimming cost V 1 base and J 2 bases; bases outside gene matches: 8. The CDR3 extends over 17 amino acids. Germline assignment: CDR1 SEHNR and CDR2 FQNEAQ (reference sequence). The primer mix had 60 Vbeta and 13 Jbeta primers. Here immunoSEQ multiplex PCR was the method, and the copy in TCRdb shows in-frame clones only, minus some. The table has 90,000 to 150,000 clones, around 81% seen once. This specimen comes from a study of cytomegalovirus exposure and HLA in healthy donors. The chain uses TRBV7-9 and TRBJ2-7; 10 bases are shared with TRBD2. The sample comprised PBMCs. The TCR was taken from a woman in her forties in good health and CMV-seronegative. The CDR3: CASSLVLAGAHTYEQYF. In nucleotides, the CDR3 is TGTGCCAGCAGCTTAGTCCTAGCGGGGGCCCATACCTACGAGCAGTACTTC.